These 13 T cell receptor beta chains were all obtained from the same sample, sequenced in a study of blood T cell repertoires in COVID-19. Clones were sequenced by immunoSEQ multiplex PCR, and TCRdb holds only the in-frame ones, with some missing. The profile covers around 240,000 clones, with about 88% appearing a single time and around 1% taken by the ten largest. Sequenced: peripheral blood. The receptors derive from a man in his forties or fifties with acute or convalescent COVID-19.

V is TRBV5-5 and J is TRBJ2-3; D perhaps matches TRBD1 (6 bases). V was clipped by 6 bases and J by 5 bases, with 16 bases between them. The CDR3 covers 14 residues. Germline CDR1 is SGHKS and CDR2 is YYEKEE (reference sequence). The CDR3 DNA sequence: TGTGCCAGCAACAATGTGGGGGCTGGAGATACGCAGTATTTT. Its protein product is CASNNVGAGDTQYF.

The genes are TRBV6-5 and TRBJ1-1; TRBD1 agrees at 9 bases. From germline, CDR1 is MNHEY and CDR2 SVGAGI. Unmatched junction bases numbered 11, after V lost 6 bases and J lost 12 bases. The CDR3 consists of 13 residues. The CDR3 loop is CASSPPDRGVTFF. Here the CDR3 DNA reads TGTGCCAGCAGCCCCCCGGACAGGGGTGTTACTTTCTTT.

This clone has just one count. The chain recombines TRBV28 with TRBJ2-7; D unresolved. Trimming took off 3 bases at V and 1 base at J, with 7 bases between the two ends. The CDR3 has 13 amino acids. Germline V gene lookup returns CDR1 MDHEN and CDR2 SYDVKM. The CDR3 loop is CASSFSVSYEQYF. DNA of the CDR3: TGTGCCAGCAGTTTCAGTGTTTCCTACGAGCAGTACTTC.

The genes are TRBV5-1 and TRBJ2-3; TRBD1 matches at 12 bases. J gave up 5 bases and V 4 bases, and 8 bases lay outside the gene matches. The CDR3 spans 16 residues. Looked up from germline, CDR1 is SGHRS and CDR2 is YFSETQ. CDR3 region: CASSDRDRGHKDTQYF. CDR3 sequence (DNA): TGCGCCAGCAGCGACCGGGACAGGGGGCATAAAGATACGCAGTATTTT.

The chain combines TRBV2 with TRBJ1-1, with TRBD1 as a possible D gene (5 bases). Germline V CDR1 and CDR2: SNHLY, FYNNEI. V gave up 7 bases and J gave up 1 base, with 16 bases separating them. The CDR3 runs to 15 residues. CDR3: CASTLGGTANTEAFF. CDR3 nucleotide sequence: TGTGCCAGCACTCTGGGCGGGACGGCGAACACTGAAGCTTTCTTT.

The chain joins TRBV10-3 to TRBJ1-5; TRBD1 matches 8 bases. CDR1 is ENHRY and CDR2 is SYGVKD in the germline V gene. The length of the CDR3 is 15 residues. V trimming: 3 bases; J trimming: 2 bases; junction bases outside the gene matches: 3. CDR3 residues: CAISDPTGGNQPQHF. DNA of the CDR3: TGTGCCATCAGTGACCCGACAGGGGGCAATCAGCCCCAGCATTTT.

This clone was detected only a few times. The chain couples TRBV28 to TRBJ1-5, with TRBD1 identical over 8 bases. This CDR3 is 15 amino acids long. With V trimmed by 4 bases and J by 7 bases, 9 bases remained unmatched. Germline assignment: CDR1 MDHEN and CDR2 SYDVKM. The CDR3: CASSSPDRGGQPQHF. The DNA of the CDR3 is TGTGCCAGCAGTTCTCCCGACAGGGGCGGGCAGCCCCAGCATTTT.

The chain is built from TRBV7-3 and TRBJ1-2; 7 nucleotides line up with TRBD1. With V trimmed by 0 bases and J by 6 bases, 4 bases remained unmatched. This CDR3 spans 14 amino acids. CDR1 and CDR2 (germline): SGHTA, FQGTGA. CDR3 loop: CASSLTGGADGYTF. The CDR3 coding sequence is TGTGCCAGCAGCTTAACAGGGGGCGCGGATGGCTACACCTTC.

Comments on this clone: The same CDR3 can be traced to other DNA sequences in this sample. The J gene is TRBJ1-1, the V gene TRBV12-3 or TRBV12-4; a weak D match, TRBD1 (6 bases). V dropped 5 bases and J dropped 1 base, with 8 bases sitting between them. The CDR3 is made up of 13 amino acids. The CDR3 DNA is TGTGCCAGCAGTCTCAGGGGGAACACTGAAGCTTTCTTT. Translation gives CASSLRGNTEAFF.

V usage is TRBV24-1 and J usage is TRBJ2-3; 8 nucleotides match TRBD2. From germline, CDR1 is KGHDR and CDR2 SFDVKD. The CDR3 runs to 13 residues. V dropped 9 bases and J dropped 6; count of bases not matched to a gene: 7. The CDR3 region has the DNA TGTGCCACCGGACGGGGGGGCTCGGATACGCAGTATTTT. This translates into CATGRGGSDTQYF.

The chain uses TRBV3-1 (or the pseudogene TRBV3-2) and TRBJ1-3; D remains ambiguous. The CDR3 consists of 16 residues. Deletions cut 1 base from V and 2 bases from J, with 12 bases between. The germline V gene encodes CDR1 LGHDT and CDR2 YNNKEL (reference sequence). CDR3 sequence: CASSQVTGGPGNTIYF. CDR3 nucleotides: TGTGCCAGCAGCCAAGTTACCGGAGGGCCTGGAAACACCATATATTTT.

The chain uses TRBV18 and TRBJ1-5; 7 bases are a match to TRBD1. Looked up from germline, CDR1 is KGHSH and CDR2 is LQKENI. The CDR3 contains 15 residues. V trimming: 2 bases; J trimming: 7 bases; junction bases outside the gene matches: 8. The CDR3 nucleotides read TGTGCCAGCTCACCAGCGACACAGGGGATACAGCCCCAGCATTTT. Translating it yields CASSPATQGIQPQHF.

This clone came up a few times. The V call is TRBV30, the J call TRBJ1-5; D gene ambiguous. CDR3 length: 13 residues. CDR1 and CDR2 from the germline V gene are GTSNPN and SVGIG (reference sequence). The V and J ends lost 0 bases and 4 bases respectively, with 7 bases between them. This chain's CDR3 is CAWSVLENQPQHF. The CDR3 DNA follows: TGTGCCTGGAGTGTACTGGAGAATCAGCCCCAGCATTTT.